A selection of T cell receptor beta chains follows, all from one sample in a study of shared clonotypes between healthy human individuals. The data were produced by immunoSEQ multiplex PCR, yet TCRdb's version contains in-frame clones alone and is incomplete. Of some 2,500,000 clones in the sample, about nine tenths were seen once. The sequencing input was naive CD4+ T cells from PBMCs. The source is a man between 18 and 29 years old in good health. Some clones in this sample may be carry-over from other donors' samples. The CDR3 runs from the conserved cysteine through the conserved F or W. A D gene is named only where the DNA matches it firmly. The listing skips clone size in some rows; elsewhere it reads once, few, many or a size class.

NA	TRBV29-1	NA	TRBJ1-2	TGCAGCGTTGGGGGGGCCTTAACCTCCTATGGCTACACCTTC	CSVGGALTSYGYTF
NA	TRBV25-1	NA	TRBJ2-3	TGTGCCAGCACCTCCCCGGCTAGCACAGATACGCAGTATTTT	CASTSPASTDTQYF
few	TRBV29-1	NA	TRBJ2-5	TGCAGCGTTGAAGATCGAACAGGACCATACGGGACCCAGTACTTC	CSVEDRTGPYGTQYF
NA	TRBV5-1	NA	TRBJ1-1	TGCGCCAGCAGCTTGGTTAGGCAGCCACAGAACACTGAAGCTTTCTTT	CASSLVRQPQNTEAFF
NA	TRBV5-1	NA	TRBJ2-3	TGCGCCAGCAGTCAAACGGGAGATACGCAGTATTTT	CASSQTGDTQYF
once	TRBV18	TRBD2	TRBJ2-7	TGTGCCAGCTCACCTCTGGGGACTAGCGGGAGAATATACGAGCAGTACTTC	CASSPLGTSGRIYEQYF
NA	TRBV5-8	NA	TRBJ1-1	TGTGCCAGCATAAGACAGCCACGGAGACCCAACACTGAAGCTTTCTTT	CASIRQPRRPNTEAFF
NA	TRBV7-8	TRBD1	TRBJ2-7	TGTGCCAGCAGCCCCAGGGGGACGGCCTACGAGCAGTACTTC	CASSPRGTAYEQYF
NA	TRBV6-6	NA	TRBJ2-7	TGTGCCAGCAGTTACCGGCAGGGAAGACCCTACGAGCAGTACTTC	CASSYRQGRPYEQYF
NA	TRBV5-1	TRBD2	TRBJ2-1	TGCGCCAGCAGTCGCGGGAGGCTCAATGAGCAGTTCTTC	CASSRGRLNEQFF
NA	TRBV9	TRBD1	TRBJ1-5	TGTGCCAGCAGCGTGACAGGGGGCGTCGGACAGCCCCAGCATTTT	CASSVTGGVGQPQHF
NA	TRBV5-1	TRBD1	TRBJ2-2	TGCGCCAGCACCCCGACAGGGCCACGCACCGGGGAGCTGTTTTTT	CASTPTGPRTGELFF